This T cell receptor (beta chain) was captured in a study of blood T cell repertoires in COVID-19. Study as a whole: Donors in the United States, Italy and Spain gave samples during acute or convalescent COVID-19. Sources were T cells, B-cell-depleted T cells, or PBMCs; the material itself was cDNA or gDNA.

CDR3 length: 14 amino acids. Per germline, CDR1 SGHTA and CDR2 FQGNSA. Trimming removed 4 bases from V and 7 bases from J; junction bases left unmatched: 4. Original methodology: By means of reference gene primer amplification, nucleated cell counts were estimated. The method was immunoSEQ multiplex PCR; TCRdb's version includes in-frame clones alone and lacks a portion of them. V and J calls and clone size are copied from that table; D and trimming were computed from the DNA. The sample records some 150,000 clones, roughly four fifths being singletons. Sequencing was done on a sample of peripheral blood. This chain links TRBV7-2 with TRBJ2-7; 13 bases match TRBD2. This receptor was obtained from a man aged 35 to 55 who had recovered from COVID-19. The CDR3 sequence: CASSYLLAGGEQYF. The CDR3, as DNA: TGTGCCAGCAGCTACCTACTAGCGGGGGGGGAGCAGTACTTC.